This T cell receptor beta chain was profiled in a study of T-cell reconstitution after alpha-beta-depleted transplantation in children. Germline values: CDR1 SGHTA, CDR2 FQGNSA. The CDR3 covers 15 residues. The V end was cut by 3 bases, the J end by 7 bases, with 19 bases between. Unique molecular identifiers were built into the TCRbeta library. TCRdb re-called the PCR reads through MiXCR, storing one row per CDR3 protein. This table holds 90,000 to 100,000 distinct CDR3 sequences, 12% found once. This clonotype was seen repeatedly, ten times or more. This clonotype originated in a human donor who donated a stem cell graft to a child with inherited bone marrow failure. The sequenced sample was PBMCs from the stem cell graft donor, obtained from the stem cell graft. V is TRBV7-2 and J is TRBJ2-7; weak D call: TRBD1 (7 bases). CDR3 residues: CASSLAGTVASEQYF. CDR3 nucleotide sequence: TGTGCCAGCAGCTTGGCGGGGACAGTAGCTTCGGAGCAGTACTTC.